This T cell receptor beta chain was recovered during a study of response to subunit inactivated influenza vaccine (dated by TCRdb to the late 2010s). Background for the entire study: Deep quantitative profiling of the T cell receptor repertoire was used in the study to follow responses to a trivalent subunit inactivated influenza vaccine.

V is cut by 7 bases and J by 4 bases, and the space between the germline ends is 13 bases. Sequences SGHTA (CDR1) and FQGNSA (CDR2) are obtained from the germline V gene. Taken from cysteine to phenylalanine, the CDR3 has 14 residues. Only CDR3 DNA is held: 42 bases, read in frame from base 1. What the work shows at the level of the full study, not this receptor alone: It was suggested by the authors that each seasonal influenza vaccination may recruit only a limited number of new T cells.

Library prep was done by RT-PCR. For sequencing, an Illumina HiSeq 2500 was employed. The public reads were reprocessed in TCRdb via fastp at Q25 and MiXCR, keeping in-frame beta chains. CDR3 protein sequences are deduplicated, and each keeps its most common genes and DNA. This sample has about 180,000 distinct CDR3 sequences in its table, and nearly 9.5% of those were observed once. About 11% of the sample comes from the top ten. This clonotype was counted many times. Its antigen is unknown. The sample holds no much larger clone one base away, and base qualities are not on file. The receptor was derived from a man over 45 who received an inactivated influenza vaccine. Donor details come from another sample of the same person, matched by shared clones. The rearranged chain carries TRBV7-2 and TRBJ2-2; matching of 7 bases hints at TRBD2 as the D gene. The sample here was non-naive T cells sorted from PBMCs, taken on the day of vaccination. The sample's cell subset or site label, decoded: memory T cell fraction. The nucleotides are TGTGCCAGCAAGGGGGGGCCAAGCACCGGGGAGCTGTTTTTT. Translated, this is CASKGGPSTGELFF.